This record looks at one T cell receptor beta chain sequence and its context. The antigen is undetermined. The CDR3 runs 15 residues. The trim removed 4 bases at V and 5 bases at J, leaving 8 bases unmatched. Germline CDR1 reads DFQATT; CDR2 reads SNEGSKA (reference sequence). This entry comes from a study of blood T cells in healthy people across ages. Study-level findings and limits: Greater diversity and more naive CD4+ cells were seen in long-lived donors than in aged donors.

A second PCR of 7 to 11 cycles used a sample-barcoded 5' primer and a J-beta primer mix. TCRdb analysed the 5' RACE reads with MiXCR anew, one entry per CDR3 protein. The sample contains some 1,500,000 distinct CDR3 sequences, under 55% of which appear only once. Material for sequencing was blood. The receptor's source is a young woman in good health. This chain joins TRBV20-1 and TRBJ2-2; TRBD1 matches 9 bases. CDR3 sequence (DNA): TGCAGTGCTACCTCGAGGACAGGGGTGACCGGGGAGCTGTTTTTT. It specifies CSATSRTGVTGELFF.